Each of the 20 T cell receptor beta chains below was sequenced from the same sample in a study of blood T cell repertoires in COVID-19. The assay was immunoSEQ multiplex PCR, and TCRdb's table has in-frame clones only and misses some. The sample records about 170,000 clones, around 93% being singletons. Sequencing was performed on peripheral blood. The receptors stem from a woman aged 50 to 60 with acute or convalescent COVID-19.

The chain carries TRBV27 and TRBJ1-6; the D is unclear. The ends were cut back, 3 bases at V and 0 bases at J, with 3 bases in the middle. The V gene's germline CDR1 is MNHEY and CDR2 SMNVEV (reference sequence). The CDR3 loop spans 14 amino acids. The CDR3 sequence: CASSLSSYNSPLHF. The CDR3 bases are TGTGCCAGCAGTTTGAGCTCCTATAATTCACCCCTCCACTTT.

The V call is TRBV28, the J call TRBJ1-1, with 9 bases matching TRBD1. Trimming removed 6 bases from V and 5 bases from J; junction bases left unmatched: 10. The CDR3 sequence is 15 residues long. Germline V gene data show CDR1 as MDHEN and CDR2 as SYDVKM. This CDR3 reads CASSLGTGKRTEAFF. The CDR3 DNA sequence: TGTGCCAGCAGCCTTGGGACAGGGAAGAGGACTGAAGCTTTCTTT.

This chain uses TRBV11-1 with TRBJ1-4; D gene ambiguous. Germline CDR1 reads SGHAT; CDR2 reads FQDESV (reference sequence). The CDR3 loop spans 14 amino acids. Trimming took 5 bases from V and 5 from J, leaving 12 bases between them. CDR3 sequence (DNA): TGTGCCAGCAGCGCCACCCTAGGCAATGAAAAACTGTTTTTT. It encodes CASSATLGNEKLFF.

In DNA form, the CDR3 reads TGTGCCAGCAGTGAGATGGCGGGAGGCACAGATACGCAGTATTTT. As protein: CASSEMAGGTDTQYF. The V and J genes are TRBV2 and TRBJ2-3; 7 bases match TRBD2. Per germline, CDR1 SNHLY and CDR2 FYNNEI. Germline trimming cut 3 bases from V and 1 base from J; bases unmatched to any gene: 4. The CDR3 is 15 amino acids.

This chain's CDR3 is CASSLSLYSFPNYGYTF. The DNA of the CDR3 is TGTGCCAGCAGTCTCTCGCTTTACAGCTTCCCTAACTATGGCTACACCTTC. The genes are TRBV6-6 and TRBJ1-2, with unresolved D. The CDR3 consists of 17 residues. Trimming stripped 5 bases from V and 0 bases from J, with 19 bases between. Germline CDR1 and CDR2: MNHNY and SVGAGI (reference sequence).

This clone was seen once. The chain carries TRBV19 and TRBJ2-7, with 8 bases aligning to TRBD2. The CDR3 covers 15 residues. The V gene's germline CDR1 is LNHDA and CDR2 SQIVND (reference sequence). V shed 10 bases, J shed 3 bases, and the junction held 14 bases outside the gene matches. The CDR3 DNA sequence: TGTGCCACCTCTATCGGTGCGGGAGGAGGCTACGAGCAGTACTTC. This translates into CATSIGAGGGYEQYF.

This chain uses TRBV9 with TRBJ1-2; D ambiguous. The CDR3 loop spans 14 amino acids. With 3 bases removed from V and 7 bases from J, the gap between germline ends came to 16 bases. Germline V gene sequence: CDR1 SGDLS, CDR2 YYNGEE. The CDR3 loop is CASSAELGIGGYTF. The CDR3 DNA follows: TGTGCCAGCAGCGCGGAACTCGGGATAGGTGGCTACACCTTC.

The chain joins TRBV7-9 to TRBJ2-2, with D possibly matching TRBD1 (6 bases). Germline CDR1 and CDR2: SEHNR and FQNEAQ (reference sequence). Between the trimmed V and J ends, which lost 2 bases and 4 bases, there was a span of 11 bases. This CDR3 contains 15 residues. CDR3 sequence reads: CASSLSSGVTGELFF. Here the CDR3 DNA reads TGTGCCAGCAGCTTAAGTTCAGGGGTCACCGGGGAGCTGTTTTTT.

The chain recombines TRBV5-1 with TRBJ2-5; D is unclear. Germline loops: CDR1 SGHRS, CDR2 YFSETQ. V dropped 3 bases and J dropped 5 bases, with 8 bases sitting between them. The CDR3 contains 12 residues. CDR3: CASSSLDETQYF. The CDR3 coding sequence is TGCGCCAGCAGCTCCCTAGACGAGACCCAGTACTTC.

This chain connects TRBV7-2 to TRBJ2-5; tentative D call: TRBD1 (6 bases). The germline gives CDR1 SGHTA, CDR2 FQGNSA. This CDR3 has 14 amino acids. V dropped 4 bases and J dropped 5 bases, with 14 bases sitting between them. CDR3 sequence (DNA): TGTGCCAGCAGCTCAGGACAGCCTGGGGAGACCCAGTACTTC. Residues: CASSSGQPGETQYF.

This clone was detected only once. V gene TRBV28 combines with J gene TRBJ1-1; D gene ambiguous. Germline loops: CDR1 MDHEN, CDR2 SYDVKM. The CDR3 has 11 amino acids. Here the CDR3 DNA reads TGTGGGGCATTGTCGGACACTGAAGCTTTCTTT. Translation gives CGALSDTEAFF.

V usage is TRBV24-1 and J usage is TRBJ1-2; possible D gene TRBD1, 6 bases. V lost 7 bases and J 8 bases, leaving 10 bases between the germline ends. Germline lookup yields CDR1 KGHDR and CDR2 SFDVKD. The CDR3 runs 11 residues. DNA for the CDR3: TGTGCCACCAGCAGCCAGGGGGGCTACACCTTC. Translated: CATSSQGGYTF.

The rearrangement links TRBV7-2 to TRBJ1-2; weak D call: TRBD1 (6 bases). The CDR3 runs to 14 residues. The V end lost 5 bases, the J end lost 0 bases, and 10 bases lay between the germline ends. CDR1 is SGHTA, CDR2 FQGNSA, per germline. The CDR3 DNA sequence: TGTGCCAGCAGCCGGGACACTGCTAACTATGGCTACACCTTC. This sequence encodes CASSRDTANYGYTF.

V is TRBV20-1 and J is TRBJ1-1, with unresolved D. The CDR3 length is 10 residues. Trimming left V 6 bases short and J 9 bases short, with 11 bases between. The germline V gene encodes CDR1 DFQATT and CDR2 SNEGSKA (reference sequence). CDR3 DNA: TGCAGTGCGTTACAGAAAAAAGCTTTCTTT. As protein: CSALQKKAFF.

The chain has TRBV7-9 and TRBJ1-6, with TRBD1 matching 8 bases. J gave up 12 bases and V 8 bases, and 12 bases lay outside the gene matches. There are 14 residues in the CDR3. Germline V gives CDR1 SEHNR, CDR2 FQNEAQ (reference sequence). This CDR3 reads CASGLRQGSEPLHF. Written as DNA, the CDR3 is TGTGCCAGCGGATTACGACAGGGGAGTGAACCCCTCCACTTT. The full variable domain, completed using reference TRBV7-9 and TRBJ1-6, is DTGVSQNPRHKITKRGQNVTFRCDPISEHNRLYWYRQTLGQGPEFLTYFQNEAQLEKSRLLSDRFSAERPKGSFSTLEIQRTEQGDSAMYLCASGLRQGSEPLHFGNGTRLTVT.

The chain employs TRBV19 and TRBJ2-2, with 8 bases identical to TRBD1. Germline assignment: CDR1 LNHDA and CDR2 SQIVND (reference sequence). The CDR3 contains 15 residues. Germline trimming cut 4 bases from V and 3 bases from J; bases unmatched to any gene: 4. The DNA of the CDR3 is TGTGCCAGTAGTAAACAGGGGGTACACACCGGGGAGCTGTTTTTT. Translating gives CASSKQGVHTGELFF.

This clone was detected a few times. V usage is TRBV19 and J usage is TRBJ2-7; 7 nucleotides match TRBD1. CDR3 size: 15 residues. Germline CDR1 LNHDA, CDR2 SQIVND (reference sequence). V lost 5 bases to trimming and J lost 2 bases; unmatched junction nucleotides: 9. CDR3 DNA sequence: TGTGCCAGTAGTTCCTGGACAGGAGTGGCCTACGAGCAGTACTTC. Amino acids: CASSSWTGVAYEQYF.

The chain recombines TRBV6-2 or TRBV6-3 with TRBJ2-6, with D unresolved. The V end lost 2 bases, the J end lost 0 bases, and 5 bases lay between the germline ends. This CDR3 has 15 amino acids. CDR1 is MNHEY and CDR2 is SVGEGT in the germline V gene. CDR3 in amino acids: CASSYDSSGANVLTF. CDR3 DNA: TGTGCCAGCAGTTACGATAGCTCTGGGGCCAACGTCCTGACTTTC.

V and J are TRBV5-4 and TRBJ1-3; weak D call: TRBD1 (6 bases). V shed 2 bases and J shed 7 bases, with 13 bases lying between them. In germline, CDR1 is SGHNT, CDR2 YYREEE (reference sequence). This CDR3 comprises 14 residues. The CDR3: CASSFSQGSNTIYF. The CDR3 nucleotides are TGTGCCAGCAGCTTTTCACAGGGAAGCAACACCATATATTTT.

The rearrangement joins TRBV3-1 (or the pseudogene TRBV3-2) to TRBJ1-2; TRBD1 might be the D (6 bases). There are 15 residues in the CDR3. The V end lost 0 bases, the J end lost 7 bases, and 15 bases lay between the germline ends. The V gene's germline CDR1 is LGHDT and CDR2 YNNKEL (reference sequence). The CDR3 reads CASSQDGQGLVGYTF. In DNA form, the CDR3 reads TGTGCCAGCAGCCAAGATGGTCAGGGGCTGGTTGGCTACACCTTC.